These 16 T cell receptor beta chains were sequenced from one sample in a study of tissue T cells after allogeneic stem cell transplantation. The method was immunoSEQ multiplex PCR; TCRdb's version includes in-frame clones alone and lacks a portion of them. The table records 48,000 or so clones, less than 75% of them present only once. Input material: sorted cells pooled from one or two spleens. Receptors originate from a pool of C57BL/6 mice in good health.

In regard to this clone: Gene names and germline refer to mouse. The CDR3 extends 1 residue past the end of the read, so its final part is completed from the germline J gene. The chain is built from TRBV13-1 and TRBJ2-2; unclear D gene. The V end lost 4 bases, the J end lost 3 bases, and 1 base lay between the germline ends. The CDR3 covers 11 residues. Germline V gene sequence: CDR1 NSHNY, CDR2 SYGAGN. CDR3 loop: CASSHTGQLYF. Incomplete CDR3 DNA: TGTGCCAGCAGTCACACCGGGCAGCTCTAC.

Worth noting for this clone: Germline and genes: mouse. CDR3 bases read: TGTGGTGCTAGGAAACAGGGGGCAGAAACGCTGTAT. It specifies CGARKQGAETLY. The whole CDR3 protein reads CGARKQGAETLYF. This sequence joins TRBV20 and TRBJ2-3; 7 bases fit TRBD1. The CDR3 extends 1 residue past the end of the read, so its final part is completed from the germline J gene. V lost 2 bases, J lost 3 bases, and 2 bases stayed unmatched. Germline V gene sequence: CDR1 GFQATS, CDR2 STVNSAI. This CDR3 is 13 amino acids long.

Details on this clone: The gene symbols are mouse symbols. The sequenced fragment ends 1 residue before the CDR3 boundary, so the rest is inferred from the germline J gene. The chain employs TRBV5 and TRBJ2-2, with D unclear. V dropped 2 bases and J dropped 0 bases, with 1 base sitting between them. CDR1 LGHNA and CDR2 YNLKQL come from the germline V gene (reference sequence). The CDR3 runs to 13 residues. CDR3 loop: CASSQSNTGQLYF. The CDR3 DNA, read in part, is TGTGCCAGCAGCCAATCAAACACCGGGCAGCTCTAC.

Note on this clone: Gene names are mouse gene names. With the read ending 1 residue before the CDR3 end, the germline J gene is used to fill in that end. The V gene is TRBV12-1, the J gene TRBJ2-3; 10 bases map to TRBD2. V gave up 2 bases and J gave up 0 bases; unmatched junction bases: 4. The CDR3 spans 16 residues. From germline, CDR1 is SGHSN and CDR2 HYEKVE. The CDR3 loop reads CASSRPGGASAETLYF. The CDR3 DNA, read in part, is TGTGCCAGCTCTCGTCCTGGGGGGGCTAGTGCAGAAACGCTGTAT.

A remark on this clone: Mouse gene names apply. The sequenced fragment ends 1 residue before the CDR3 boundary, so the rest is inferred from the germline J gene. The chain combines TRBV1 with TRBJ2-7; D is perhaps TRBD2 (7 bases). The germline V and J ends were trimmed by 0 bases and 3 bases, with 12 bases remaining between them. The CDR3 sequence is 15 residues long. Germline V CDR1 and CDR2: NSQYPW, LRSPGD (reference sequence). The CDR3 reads CTCSADRGGGYEQYF. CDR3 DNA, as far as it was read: TGCACCTGCAGTGCAGATCGAGGGGGGGGCTATGAACAGTAC.

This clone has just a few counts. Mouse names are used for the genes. CDR3 protein: CTCSADSGTIQYF. The sequenced CDR3 bases are TGCACCTGCAGTGCAGATTCGGGGACAATACAGTAC. The V and J genes are TRBV1 and TRBJ2-7; D perhaps matches TRBD1 (6 bases). The CDR3 end falls 1 residue outside the read, so it is completed with the germline J gene. Trimming removed 0 bases at V and 9 bases at J, with 12 bases between. The CDR3 totals 13 residues. Germline values: CDR1 NSQYPW, CDR2 LRSPGD (reference sequence). Full variable domain (outside the CDR3, taken from reference TRBV1 and TRBJ2-7): VTLLEQNPRWRLVPRGQAVNLRCILKNSQYPWMSWYQQDLQKQLQWLFTLRSPGDKEVKSLPGADYLATRVTDTELRLQVANMSQGRTLYCTCSADSGTIQYFGPGTRLTVL.

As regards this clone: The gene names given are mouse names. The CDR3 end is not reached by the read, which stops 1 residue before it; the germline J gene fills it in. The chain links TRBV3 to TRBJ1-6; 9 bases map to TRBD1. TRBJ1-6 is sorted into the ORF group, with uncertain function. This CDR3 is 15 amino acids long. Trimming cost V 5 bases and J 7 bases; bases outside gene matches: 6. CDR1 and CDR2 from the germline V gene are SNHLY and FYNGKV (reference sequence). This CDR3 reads CASSPYRGRNSPLYF. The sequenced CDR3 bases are TGTGCCAGCAGCCCCTACAGGGGGCGGAATTCGCCCCTCTAC.

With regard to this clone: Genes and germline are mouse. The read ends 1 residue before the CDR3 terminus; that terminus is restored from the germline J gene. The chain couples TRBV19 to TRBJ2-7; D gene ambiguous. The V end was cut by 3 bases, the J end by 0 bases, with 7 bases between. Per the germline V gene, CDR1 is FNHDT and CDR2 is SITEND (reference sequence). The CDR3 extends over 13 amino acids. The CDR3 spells CASSTPSSYEQYF. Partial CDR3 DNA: TGTGCCAGCAGTACTCCCAGCTCCTATGAACAGTAC.

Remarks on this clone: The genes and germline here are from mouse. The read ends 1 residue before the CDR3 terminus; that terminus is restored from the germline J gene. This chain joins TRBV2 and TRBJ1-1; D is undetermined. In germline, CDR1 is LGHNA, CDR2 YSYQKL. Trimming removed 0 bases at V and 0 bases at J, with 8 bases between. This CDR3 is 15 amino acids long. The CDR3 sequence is CASSQEWGANTEVFF. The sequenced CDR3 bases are TGTGCCAGCAGCCAAGAGTGGGGTGCAAACACAGAAGTCTTC. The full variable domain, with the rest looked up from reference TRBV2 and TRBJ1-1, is DPKIIQKPKYLVAVTGSEKILICEQYLGHNAMYWYRQSAKKPLEFMFSYSYQKLMDNQTASSRFQPQSSKKNHLDLQITALKPDDSATYFCASSQEWGANTEVFFGKGTRLTVV.

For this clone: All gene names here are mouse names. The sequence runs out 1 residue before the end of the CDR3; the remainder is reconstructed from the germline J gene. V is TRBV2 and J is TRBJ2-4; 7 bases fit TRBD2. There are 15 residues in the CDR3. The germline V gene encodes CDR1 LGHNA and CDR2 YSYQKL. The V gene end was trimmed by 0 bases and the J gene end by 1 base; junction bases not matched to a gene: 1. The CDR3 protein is CASSQETGGQNTLYF. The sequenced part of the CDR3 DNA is TGTGCCAGCAGCCAAGAAACTGGGGGTCAAAACACCTTGTAC.

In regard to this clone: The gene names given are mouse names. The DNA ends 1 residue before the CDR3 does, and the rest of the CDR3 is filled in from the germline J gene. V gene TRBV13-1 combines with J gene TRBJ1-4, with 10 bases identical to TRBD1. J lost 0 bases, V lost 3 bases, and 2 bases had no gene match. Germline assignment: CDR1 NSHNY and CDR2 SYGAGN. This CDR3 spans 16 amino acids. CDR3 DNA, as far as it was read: TGTGCCAGCAGTGGGGGACAGGGGATTTCCAACGAAAGATTATTT. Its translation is CASSGGQGISNERLF. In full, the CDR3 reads CASSGGQGISNERLFF.

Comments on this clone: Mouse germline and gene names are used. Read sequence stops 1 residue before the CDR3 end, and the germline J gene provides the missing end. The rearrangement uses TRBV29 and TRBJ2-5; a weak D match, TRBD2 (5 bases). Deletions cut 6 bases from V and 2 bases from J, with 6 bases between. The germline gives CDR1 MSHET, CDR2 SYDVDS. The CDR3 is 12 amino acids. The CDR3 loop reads CASRLVQDTQYF. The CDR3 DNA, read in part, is TGTGCTAGCAGACTGGTCCAAGACACCCAGTAC.

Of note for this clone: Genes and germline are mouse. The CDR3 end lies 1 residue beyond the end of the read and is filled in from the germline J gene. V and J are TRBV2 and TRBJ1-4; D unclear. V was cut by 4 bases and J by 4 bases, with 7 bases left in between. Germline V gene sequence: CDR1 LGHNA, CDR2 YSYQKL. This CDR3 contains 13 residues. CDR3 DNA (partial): TGTGCCAGCAGCCGCGACATCAACGAAAGATTATTT. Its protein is CASSRDINERLF. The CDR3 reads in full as CASSRDINERLFF.

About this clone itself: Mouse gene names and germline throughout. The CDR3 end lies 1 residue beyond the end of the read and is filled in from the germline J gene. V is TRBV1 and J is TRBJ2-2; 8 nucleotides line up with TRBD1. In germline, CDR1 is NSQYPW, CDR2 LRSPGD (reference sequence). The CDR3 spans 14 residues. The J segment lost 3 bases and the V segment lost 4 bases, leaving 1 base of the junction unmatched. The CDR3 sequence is CTCSGQGYTGQLYF. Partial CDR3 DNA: TGCACCTGCAGTGGACAGGGGTACACCGGGCAGCTCTAC.

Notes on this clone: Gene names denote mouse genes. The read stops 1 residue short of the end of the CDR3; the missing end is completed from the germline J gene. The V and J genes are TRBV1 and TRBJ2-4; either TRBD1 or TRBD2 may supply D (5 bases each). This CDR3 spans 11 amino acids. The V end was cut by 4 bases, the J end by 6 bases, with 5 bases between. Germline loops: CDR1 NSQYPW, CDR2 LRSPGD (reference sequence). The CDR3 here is CTCSGGNTLYF. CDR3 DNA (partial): TGCACCTGCAGTGGGGGGAACACCTTGTAC. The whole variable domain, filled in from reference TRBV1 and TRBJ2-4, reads VTLLEQNPRWRLVPRGQAVNLRCILKNSQYPWMSWYQQDLQKQLQWLFTLRSPGDKEVKSLPGADYLATRVTDTELRLQVANMSQGRTLYCTCSGGNTLYFGAGTRLSVL.

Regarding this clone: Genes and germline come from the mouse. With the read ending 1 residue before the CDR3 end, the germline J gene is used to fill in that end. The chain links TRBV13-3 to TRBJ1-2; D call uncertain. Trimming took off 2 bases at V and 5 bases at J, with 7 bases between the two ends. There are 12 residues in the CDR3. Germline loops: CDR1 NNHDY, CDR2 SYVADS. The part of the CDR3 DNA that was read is TGTGCCAGCAGTGACAGGCGGTCCGACTACACC. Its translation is CASSDRRSDYT. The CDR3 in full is CASSDRRSDYTF.